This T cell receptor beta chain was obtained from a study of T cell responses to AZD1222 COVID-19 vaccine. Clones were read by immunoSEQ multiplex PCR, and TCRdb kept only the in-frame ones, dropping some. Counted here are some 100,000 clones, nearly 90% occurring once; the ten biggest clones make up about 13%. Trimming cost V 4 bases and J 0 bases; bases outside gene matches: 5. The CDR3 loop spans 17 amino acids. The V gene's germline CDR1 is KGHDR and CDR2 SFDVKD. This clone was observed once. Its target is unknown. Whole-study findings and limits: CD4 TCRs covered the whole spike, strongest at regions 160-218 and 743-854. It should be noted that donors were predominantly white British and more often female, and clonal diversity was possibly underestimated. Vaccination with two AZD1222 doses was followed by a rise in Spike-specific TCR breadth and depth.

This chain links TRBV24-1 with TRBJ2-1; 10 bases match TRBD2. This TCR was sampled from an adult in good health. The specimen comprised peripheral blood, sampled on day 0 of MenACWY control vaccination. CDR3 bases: TGTGCCACCAGTGACCTCTCTAGCGGGAGCTCCTACAATGAGCAGTTCTTC. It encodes CATSDLSSGSSYNEQFF.